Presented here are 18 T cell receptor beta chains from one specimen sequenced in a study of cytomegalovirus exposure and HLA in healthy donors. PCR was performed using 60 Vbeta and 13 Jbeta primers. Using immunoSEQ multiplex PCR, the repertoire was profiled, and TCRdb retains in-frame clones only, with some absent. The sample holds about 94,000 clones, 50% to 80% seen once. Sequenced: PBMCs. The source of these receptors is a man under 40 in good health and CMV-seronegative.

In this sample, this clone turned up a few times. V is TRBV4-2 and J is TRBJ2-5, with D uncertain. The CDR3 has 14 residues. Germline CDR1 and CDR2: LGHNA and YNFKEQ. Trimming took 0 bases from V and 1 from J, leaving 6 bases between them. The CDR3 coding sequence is TGTGCCAGCAGCCAAGAGCAGATCCAAGAGACCCAGTACTTC. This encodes CASSQEQIQETQYF.

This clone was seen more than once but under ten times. CDR3 nucleotide sequence: TGTGCCAGCAGTTATCAACTAGCGGCTTACGAGCAGTACTTC. The encoded protein is CASSYQLAAYEQYF. The rearrangement joins TRBV6-6 to TRBJ2-7, with 8 bases lining up with TRBD2. The germline V gene encodes CDR1 MNHNY and CDR2 SVGAGI (reference sequence). The CDR3 is made up of 14 amino acids. With V trimmed by 3 bases and J by 4 bases, 5 bases remained unmatched.

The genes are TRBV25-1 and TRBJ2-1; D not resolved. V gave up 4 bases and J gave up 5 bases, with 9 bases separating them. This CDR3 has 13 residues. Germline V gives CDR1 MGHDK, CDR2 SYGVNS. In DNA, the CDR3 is TGTGCCAGCAGTGTAAGACGGGACAATGAGCAGTTCTTC. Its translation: CASSVRRDNEQFF.

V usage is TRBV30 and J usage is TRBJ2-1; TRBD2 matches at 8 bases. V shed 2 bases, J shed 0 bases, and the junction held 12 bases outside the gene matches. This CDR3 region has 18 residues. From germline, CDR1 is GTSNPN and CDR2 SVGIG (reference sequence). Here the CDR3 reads CAWSLFTGGFHSYNEQFF. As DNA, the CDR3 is TGTGCCTGGAGTCTATTCACGGGGGGGTTTCACTCCTACAATGAGCAGTTCTTC.

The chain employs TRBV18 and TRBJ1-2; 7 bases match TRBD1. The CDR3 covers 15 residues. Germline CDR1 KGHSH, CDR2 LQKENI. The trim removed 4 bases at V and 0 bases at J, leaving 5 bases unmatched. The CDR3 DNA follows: TGTGCCAGCTCACTACGGGACAGCGCTAACTATGGCTACACCTTC. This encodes CASSLRDSANYGYTF.

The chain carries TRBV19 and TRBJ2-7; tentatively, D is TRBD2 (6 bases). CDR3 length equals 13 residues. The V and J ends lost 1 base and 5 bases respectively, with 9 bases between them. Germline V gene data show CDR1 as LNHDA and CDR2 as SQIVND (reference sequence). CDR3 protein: CASSIGWGDEQYF. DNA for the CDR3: TGTGCCAGTAGTATAGGATGGGGGGACGAGCAGTACTTC.

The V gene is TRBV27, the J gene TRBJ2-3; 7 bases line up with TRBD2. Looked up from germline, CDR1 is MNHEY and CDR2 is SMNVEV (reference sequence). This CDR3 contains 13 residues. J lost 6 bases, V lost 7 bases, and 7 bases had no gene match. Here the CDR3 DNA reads TGTGCCAGCAATAGCGGGTGGGCGGATACGCAGTATTTT. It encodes CASNSGWADTQYF.

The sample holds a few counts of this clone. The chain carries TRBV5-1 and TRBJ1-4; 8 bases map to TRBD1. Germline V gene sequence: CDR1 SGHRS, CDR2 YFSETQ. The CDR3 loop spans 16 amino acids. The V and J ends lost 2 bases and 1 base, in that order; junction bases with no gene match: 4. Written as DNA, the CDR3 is TGCGCCAGCAGCTTCGGACAGGGAGTAACTAATGAAAAACTGTTTTTT. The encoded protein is CASSFGQGVTNEKLFF. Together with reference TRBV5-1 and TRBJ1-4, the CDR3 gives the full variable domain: KAGVTQTPRYLIKTRGQQVTLSCSPISGHRSVSWYQQTPGQGLQFLFEYFSETQRNKGNFPGRFSGRQFSNSRSEMNVSTLELGDSALYLCASSFGQGVTNEKLFFGSGTQLSVL.

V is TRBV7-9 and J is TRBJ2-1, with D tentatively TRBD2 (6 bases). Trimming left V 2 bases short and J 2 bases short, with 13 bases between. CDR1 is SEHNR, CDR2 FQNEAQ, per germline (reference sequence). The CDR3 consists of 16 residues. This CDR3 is CASSLRGGNTYNEQFF. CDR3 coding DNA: TGTGCCAGCAGCTTACGTGGGGGGAATACCTACAATGAGCAGTTCTTC.

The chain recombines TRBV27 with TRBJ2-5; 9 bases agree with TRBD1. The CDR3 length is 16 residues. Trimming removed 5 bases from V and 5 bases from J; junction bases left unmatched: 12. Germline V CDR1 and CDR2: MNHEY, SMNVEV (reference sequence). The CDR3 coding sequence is TGTGCCAGCAGTGTAATACAGGGGGCGCCGCTGGAGACCCAGTACTTC. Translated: CASSVIQGAPLETQYF.

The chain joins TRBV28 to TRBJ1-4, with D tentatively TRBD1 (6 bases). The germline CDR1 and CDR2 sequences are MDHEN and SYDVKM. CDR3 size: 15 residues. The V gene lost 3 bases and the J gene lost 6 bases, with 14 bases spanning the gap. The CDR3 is CASSFLTGFDEKLFF. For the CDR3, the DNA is TGTGCCAGCAGTTTCTTAACAGGGTTTGATGAAAAACTGTTTTTT.

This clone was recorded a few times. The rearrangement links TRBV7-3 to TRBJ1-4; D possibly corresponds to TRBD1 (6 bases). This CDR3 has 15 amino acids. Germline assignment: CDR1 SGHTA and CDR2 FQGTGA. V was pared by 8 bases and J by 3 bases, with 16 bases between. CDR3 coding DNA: TGTGCCAGCTGTTTACAGGGAAGATCTAATGAAAAACTGTTTTTT. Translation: CASCLQGRSNEKLFF.

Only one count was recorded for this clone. CDR3 bases: TGTGCCAGCAGCTTGGACAGGGGAAGCAATGAGCAGTTCTTC. It encodes CASSLDRGSNEQFF. This chain links TRBV5-4 with TRBJ2-1, with 7 bases fitting TRBD1. The CDR3 is 14 amino acids. Per germline, CDR1 SGHNT and CDR2 YYREEE (reference sequence). The V gene end was trimmed by 0 bases and the J gene end by 6 bases; junction bases not matched to a gene: 3.

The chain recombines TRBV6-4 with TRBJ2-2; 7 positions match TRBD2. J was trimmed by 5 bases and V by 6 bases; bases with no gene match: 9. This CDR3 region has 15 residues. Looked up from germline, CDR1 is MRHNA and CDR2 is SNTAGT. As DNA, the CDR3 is TGTGCCAGCAGCAAATCGGGAGGAATAACCGGGGAGCTGTTTTTT. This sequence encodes CASSKSGGITGELFF.

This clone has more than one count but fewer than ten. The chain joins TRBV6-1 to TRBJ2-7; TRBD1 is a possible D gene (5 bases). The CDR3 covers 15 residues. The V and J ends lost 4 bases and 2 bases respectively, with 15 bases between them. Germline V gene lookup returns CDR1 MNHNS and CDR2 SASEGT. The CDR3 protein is CASSVQGFPTYEQYF. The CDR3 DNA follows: TGTGCCAGCAGTGTTCAGGGATTTCCTACCTACGAGCAGTACTTC.

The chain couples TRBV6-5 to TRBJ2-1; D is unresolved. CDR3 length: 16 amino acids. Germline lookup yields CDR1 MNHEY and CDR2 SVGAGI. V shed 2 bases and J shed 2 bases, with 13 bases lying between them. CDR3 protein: CASSYVQVPTYNEQFF. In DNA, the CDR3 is TGTGCCAGCAGTTACGTTCAAGTTCCTACCTACAATGAGCAGTTCTTC.

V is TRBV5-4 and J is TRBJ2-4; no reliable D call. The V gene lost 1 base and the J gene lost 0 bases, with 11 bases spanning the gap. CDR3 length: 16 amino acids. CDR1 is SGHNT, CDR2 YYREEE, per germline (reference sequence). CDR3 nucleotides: TGTGCCAGCAGCTTGCGTCTACCTGGAGCCAAAAACATTCAGTACTTC. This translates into CASSLRLPGAKNIQYF.

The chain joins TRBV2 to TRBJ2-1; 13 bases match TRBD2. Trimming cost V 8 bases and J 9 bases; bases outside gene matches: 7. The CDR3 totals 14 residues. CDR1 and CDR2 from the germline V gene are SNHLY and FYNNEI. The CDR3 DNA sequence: TGTGCCAGCCCAACTAGCGGGAGGGTGGGTGAGCAGTTCTTC. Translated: CASPTSGRVGEQFF.